This T cell receptor (beta chain) was recovered during a study of blood T cell repertoires in COVID-19. About the study: The analysed material was cDNA or gDNA that came from T cells, B-cell-depleted T cells, or PBMCs.

In the source study's methods: Estimates of nucleated cell counts were drawn from the amplification of reference gene primers. Libraries were prepared by immunoSEQ multiplex PCR; TCRdb keeps only in-frame clonotypes and omits some of them. That table furnishes V, J and clone size, whereas the DNA furnished D and trimming. This table has about 21,000 clones, almost 85% appearing once. The sample consisted of peripheral blood. This receptor was taken from a man between 35 and 55 years old with acute or convalescent COVID-19.

The CDR3 DNA is TGTGCCAGCAGCCTACAGGGAAATCATGAAGCTTTCTTT. Amino acids: CASSLQGNHEAFF. The rearrangement uses TRBV5-6 and TRBJ1-1; TRBD1 might be the D (6 bases). The CDR3 contains 13 residues. Trimming pared 4 bases from V and 7 bases from J, leaving 14 bases between. Germline loops: CDR1 SGHDT, CDR2 YYEEEE.